This T cell receptor (beta chain) was observed in a study of beta chain features in type 1 diabetes (dated by TCRdb to the late 2010s). Background for the entire study: Mean age, gender distribution, total cell number and subset yield were not different between patients and healthy donors. A total of about 100,000,000 sorted cells were examined across all samples, and RNA yield correlated strongly with the number of cells per subset. In the study, recently diagnosed type 1 diabetes patients and matched healthy donors were compared on the TCRB repertoires of their sorted circulating CD4+ T cell subsets. Regulatory and stem cell-like memory subsets were obtained from only 8 patients and roughly 8 healthy donors, while naive and central memory subsets were obtained from all 28 donors.

From the germline V gene, CDR1 is SQVTM and CDR2 is ANQGSEA. V loses 5 bases, J loses 1 base, and the germline ends lie 2 bases apart. From the cysteine through the phenylalanine, the CDR3 covers 11 amino acids. The sequence is cut down to CDR3 DNA, 33 bases in frame from base 1. Overall study results and their limits: Type 1 diabetes patients showed a moderate but significant shortening of TCRB CDR3 length in all four CD4+ subsets. Because cDNA was sequenced instead of genomic DNA, highly expressing activated cells could be over-represented, though the groups showed no difference in activation or CD3 levels. Because the HLA sub-analyses included only small numbers of individuals, any influence of HLA type on TCRB rearrangement was left unresolved. Fewer insertions and more nucleotide deletions at VDJ recombination sites were observed in patients with type 1 diabetes, implying thymic rearrangement abnormalities. Shorter templates might be favored by PCR, yet because patient and control samples were amplified and corrected together, any such skew would affect both groups equally. Naive, central memory and regulatory TCRB repertoires appeared more similar among patients than among healthy donors.

All of the isolated RNA was reverse transcribed with the High Capacity cDNA Reverse Transcription Kit, so expressed TCRB transcripts were sequenced. Naive, central memory and regulatory T cell samples underwent deep immunoSEQ sequencing, averaging around 3.9 million total reads per sample. Sorted cells were lysed in RLT buffer and RNA was extracted with DNase-treated RNeasy Micro or Mini kits, depending on cell number. To prevent cross-contamination, each cell subset was processed individually, whereas patient and healthy donor samples were processed jointly. The immunoSEQ multiplex PCR was used to amplify TCRB sequences from cDNA, generating 87-bp fragments that spanned the CDR3 region. The amplicons were sequenced using the Illumina HiSeq platform. The paper's data handling went like this. Synthetic template baselines were used to correct PCR bias computationally, reads within Hamming distance 2 were collapsed, and singletons that could not be merged were discarded. Reads were aligned against IMGT to assign V, D and J genes, CDR3 length and insertions or deletions at six rearrangement sites. Within each subset, clonotype counts were normalized to sorted cell number, and only after that were true diversity and Gini coefficients computed with the tcR R package. Repertoire sharing was quantified using the overlap coefficient calculated on TCRB nucleotide sequences. This immuneACCESS table, as held by TCRdb, lists in-frame sequences with V and J called but not all clones. Of the missing ones, under half trace to an unresolved V gene in checked studies; the others have no known cause. From that table come the V and J calls and clone size; the DNA was used to work out D and trimming. Within this sample are 250,000 or so clones, with 27% of them counted one time only. Of the sample, approximately 4% is held by the ten largest clones.

As to this clone: What antigen it recognizes has not been identified. One base away there is no much larger clone; base qualities are not given. Other DNA sequences of this sample code for an identical CDR3.

Each donor gave one peripheral blood draw, averaging approximately 120 mL, which was collected into heparinised tubes. A BD FACSAria II and a panel including CD45RO, CCR7, CD25, CD127, CD95 and CD27 were used to sort naive, central memory, regulatory and stem cell-like memory CD4+ T cells. Purity was above 98% for every sorted population. Right away, PBMCs were isolated by Lymphoprep density gradient centrifugation and were stained directly, with no culture step. To minimize batch effects, samples were stained and sorted in pairs, one healthy donor with one patient per experiment. This TCR came from a man aged 30 to 39 in good health. Sample: central memory CD4+ T cells from blood. The V and J segments used are TRBV29-1 and TRBJ2-2, with the D gene too uncertain to name. The base sequence is TGCAGCGTTCGGAACACCGGGGAGCTGTTTTTT. Translated, this is CSVRNTGELFF.